This T cell receptor (beta chain) was profiled in a study of CD8+CD57+ T cells in acquired aplastic anemia. The ends lost 3 bases at V and 4 bases at J; junction bases unmatched: 12. The CDR3 runs to 17 residues. Germline CDR1 reads DFQATT; CDR2 reads SNEGSKA (reference sequence). This clonotype came up many times. Genomic DNA was employed as the template in profiling TCR beta VDJ and CDR3. TCRdb ran MiXCR on the reads and lists one entry per CDR3 protein. In the table there are 400,000 to 450,000 distinct CDR3 sequences, 65% to 80% of which are singletons. The J gene is TRBJ2-2, the V gene TRBV20-1, with 9 bases aligning to TRBD2. The origin of this receptor is a human donor in good health, serving as a control. The specimen sequenced was sorted CD4+, CD8+, or CD8+CD57+ T cells (not recorded which) from PBMCs. The CDR3 sequence: CSARILAGASSTGELFF. In DNA form, the CDR3 reads TGCAGTGCTAGGATCTTAGCGGGGGCCTCGAGCACCGGGGAGCTGTTTTTT.